One sample yielded the 14 T cell receptor beta chains listed below, sequenced in a study of early T cells in non-severe SARS-CoV-2 infection. TCRdb reanalysed the 5' RACE reads using MiXCR and keeps one entry per CDR3 protein. Among about 66,000 distinct CDR3 sequences listed, roughly 10% were seen once. The sequenced sample was whole blood. These receptors all come from an adult who was a healthcare worker with PCR-confirmed SARS-CoV-2 infection or an uninfected control (not recorded which).

This clonotype was seen a few times. The chain combines TRBV5-6 with TRBJ2-1; D is possibly TRBD1 or TRBD2 (6 bases each). The germline V gene encodes CDR1 SGHDT and CDR2 YYEEEE. Trimming shortened V by 1 base and J by 1 base, and 12 bases separated the two germline ends. The CDR3 is 16 residues long. CDR3 region: CASSLTGGTSYNEQFF. The CDR3 DNA sequence: TGTGCCAGCAGCTTGACTGGCGGGACATCCTACAATGAGCAGTTCTTC.

This clonotype was found many times. The chain is built from TRBV25-1 and TRBJ1-5; D gene uncertain. The ends were cut back, 3 bases at V and 3 bases at J, with 9 bases in the middle. The CDR3 has 14 amino acids. Per the germline V gene, CDR1 is MGHDK and CDR2 is SYGVNS. The CDR3 DNA follows: TGTGCCAGCAGTGAGCGCAGTCTCAATCAGCCCCAGCATTTT. This gives the protein CASSERSLNQPQHF. The whole variable domain, filled in from reference TRBV25-1 and TRBJ1-5, reads EADIYQTPRYLVIGTGKKITLECSQTMGHDKMYWYQQDPGMELHLIHYSYGVNSTEKGDLSSESTVSRIRTEHFPLTLESARPSHTSQYLCASSERSLNQPQHFGDGTRLSIL.

This clonotype was seen ten or more times. The gene calls are TRBV4-3 and TRBJ2-3, with D perhaps matching TRBD2 (6 bases). V lost 0 bases and J lost 6, with 16 bases in between. There are 16 residues in the CDR3. Germline assignment: CDR1 LGHNA and CDR2 YSLEER. Here the CDR3 reads CASSQDYGSRRDTQYF. The CDR3 DNA sequence: TGCGCCAGCAGCCAAGATTACGGGAGTCGGCGGGATACGCAGTATTTT.

The chain employs TRBV29-1 and TRBJ2-1, with D possibly matching TRBD1 (6 bases). CDR3 length: 13 amino acids. CDR1 is SQVTM and CDR2 is ANQGSEA in the germline V gene. Trimming shortened V by 2 bases and J by 12 bases, and 17 bases separated the two germline ends. DNA for the CDR3: TGCAGCGTTGAACAGGGGACCCTTCGCGGGCAGTTCTTC. Residues: CSVEQGTLRGQFF.

This clonotype is labeled as medium-sized. The chain couples TRBV15 to TRBJ2-3; 8 bases align to TRBD2. Germline V gene sequence: CDR1 LNHNV, CDR2 YYDKDF (reference sequence). V lost 5 bases and J lost 2; bases outside the gene matches: 9. The CDR3 contains 16 residues. CDR3 sequence: CATSSLLAVFTDTQYF. CDR3 DNA: TGTGCCACCAGCTCCCTACTAGCGGTCTTCACAGATACGCAGTATTTT. Full variable domain (remainder filled in from reference TRBV15 and TRBJ2-3): DAMVIQNPRYQVTQFGKPVTLSCSQTLNHNVMYWYQQKSSQAPKLLFHYYDKDFNNEADTPDNFQSRRPNTSFCFLDIRSPGLGDTAMYLCATSSLLAVFTDTQYFGPGTRLTVL.

This clonotype was observed at least ten times. The rearrangement uses TRBV29-1 and TRBJ2-5, with D unresolved. Germline V gene lookup returns CDR1 SQVTM and CDR2 ANQGSEA. V was pared by 8 bases and J by 4 bases, with 14 bases between. This CDR3 contains 12 residues. For the CDR3, the DNA is TGCAGCCCACTTTCAGCAGGAGAGACCCAGTACTTC. This codes for CSPLSAGETQYF.

This chain's CDR3 is CAIMGGTAIAGANVLTF. CDR3 nucleotides: TGTGCCATCATGGGAGGGACAGCTATAGCTGGGGCCAACGTCCTGACTTTC. This rearrangement joins TRBV10-3 to TRBJ2-6; D is possibly TRBD1 or TRBD2 (7 bases each). Trimming shortened V by 7 bases and J by 2 bases, and 18 bases separated the two germline ends. This CDR3 is built from 17 residues. The germline V gene encodes CDR1 ENHRY and CDR2 SYGVKD.

The sample holds many counts of this clonotype. The chain combines TRBV15 with TRBJ2-5; 8 nucleotides match TRBD1. Germline values: CDR1 LNHNV, CDR2 YYDKDF (reference sequence). J gave up 6 bases and V 0 bases, and 6 bases lay outside the gene matches. The CDR3 is 15 residues long. In DNA form, the CDR3 reads TGTGCCACCAGCAGAGAAAGGCAGGGGGCAAAGACCCAGTACTTC. This gives the protein CATSRERQGAKTQYF.

The chain couples TRBV5-4 to TRBJ2-2; D call uncertain. Per germline, CDR1 SGHNT and CDR2 YYREEE (reference sequence). The CDR3 covers 14 residues. The V gene lost 0 bases and the J gene lost 1 base, with 4 bases spanning the gap. CDR3 region: CASSLDRNTGELFF. CDR3 DNA sequence: TGTGCCAGCAGCTTGGACAGGAACACCGGGGAGCTGTTTTTT.

This clonotype was seen a handful of times. The chain uses TRBV20-1 and TRBJ2-1; D is unclear. Deletions cut 0 bases from V and 4 bases from J, with 10 bases between. CDR1 and CDR2 from the germline V gene are DFQATT and SNEGSKA (reference sequence). The CDR3 sequence is 14 residues long. CDR3 nucleotides: TGCAGTGCTAGAGATCGGGTAGGGTACAATGAGCAGTTCTTC. It yields the protein CSARDRVGYNEQFF.

This clonotype was found many times. The genes are TRBV5-1 and TRBJ1-6, with 8 bases identical to TRBD1. CDR3 length equals 16 residues. Per germline, CDR1 SGHRS and CDR2 YFSETQ. V was clipped by 0 bases and J by 12 bases; unmatched bases: 11. CDR3 coding DNA: TGCGCCAGCAGCTTGGGGCGCGGACAGGGCCCAGGACCCCTCCACTTT. It specifies CASSLGRGQGPGPLHF.

This clonotype was observed a few times. The genes are TRBV9 and TRBJ2-2; 7 nucleotides match TRBD1. CDR1 is SGDLS and CDR2 is YYNGEE in the germline V gene. Germline trimming cut 1 base from V and 5 bases from J; bases unmatched to any gene: 5. The CDR3 totals 15 residues. CDR3 protein: CASSVTGEPTGELFF. The CDR3 nucleotides are TGTGCCAGCAGCGTAACAGGGGAGCCAACCGGGGAGCTGTTTTTT.

V and J are TRBV4-1 and TRBJ2-7, with 7 positions matching TRBD1. Germline values: CDR1 MGHRA, CDR2 YSYEKL. The CDR3 extends over 15 amino acids. V lost 0 bases and J lost 4; bases outside the gene matches: 6. This CDR3 is CASSQDEGGGYEQYF. CDR3 sequence (DNA): TGCGCCAGCAGCCAAGATGAAGGGGGCGGGTACGAGCAGTACTTC.

This clonotype was detected ten times or more. The chain has TRBV20-1 and TRBJ2-1; 7 bases map to TRBD2. Germline CDR1 DFQATT, CDR2 SNEGSKA (reference sequence). Unmatched junction bases numbered 12, after V lost 7 bases and J lost 0 bases. The CDR3 covers 16 residues. CDR3 region: CSVRRGNGPSYNEQFF. CDR3 DNA sequence: TGCAGTGTCAGGCGGGGGAACGGCCCCTCCTACAATGAGCAGTTCTTC.